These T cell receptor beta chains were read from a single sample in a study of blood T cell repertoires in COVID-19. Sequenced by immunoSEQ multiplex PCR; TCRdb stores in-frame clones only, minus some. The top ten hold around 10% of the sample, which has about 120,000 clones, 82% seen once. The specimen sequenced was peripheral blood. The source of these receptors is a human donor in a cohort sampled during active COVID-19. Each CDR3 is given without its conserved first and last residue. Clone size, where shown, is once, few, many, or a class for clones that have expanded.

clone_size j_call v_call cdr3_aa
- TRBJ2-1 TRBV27 ASSHGDNEQF
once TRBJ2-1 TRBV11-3 ASSRESSYNEQF
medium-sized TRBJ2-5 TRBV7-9 ASSLWDRDQETQY
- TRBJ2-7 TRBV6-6 ASSYSSGGTYEQY
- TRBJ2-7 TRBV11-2 ASSLPGTSGYEQY
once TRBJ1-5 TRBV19 ASSSPGQGDNQPQH
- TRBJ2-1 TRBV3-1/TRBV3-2 ASSQPGQGALVYNEQF
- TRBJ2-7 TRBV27 ASSASGTSHEQY
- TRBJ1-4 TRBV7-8 ASSPVGQPNEKLF
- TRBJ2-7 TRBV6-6 ASSWTGGSYEQY
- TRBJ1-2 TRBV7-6 ASSPNPGQGSVGYT
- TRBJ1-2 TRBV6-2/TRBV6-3 ASSGQSYGYT
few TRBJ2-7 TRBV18 ASSPRGAGAYEQY
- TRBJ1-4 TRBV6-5 ASSYSLGGTNEKLF
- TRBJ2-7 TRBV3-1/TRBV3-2 ASSQSGQPYEQY
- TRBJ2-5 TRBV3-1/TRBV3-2 ASSQAAGAWETQY
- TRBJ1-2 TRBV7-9 ASSPQGINYGYT
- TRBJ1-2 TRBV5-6 ASRARGFDYGYT
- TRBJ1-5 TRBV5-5 ASRLGQNQPQH
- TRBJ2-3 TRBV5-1 ASGFPSSGGSTDTQY
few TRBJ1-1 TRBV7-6 ASSRSMNTEAF
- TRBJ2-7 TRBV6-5 ASSSDRTSGGWEQY
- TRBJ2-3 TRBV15 ATSMGLVTDTQY
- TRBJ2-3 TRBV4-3 ASSQGASDTQY
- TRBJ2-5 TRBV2 ASRGLAGGSQETQY
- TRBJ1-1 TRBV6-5 ASSPPDRVGEAF
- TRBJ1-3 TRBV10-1 ASSVMLRGNSGNTIY
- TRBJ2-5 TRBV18 ASSPAQGETQY
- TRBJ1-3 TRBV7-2 ASSWTGSSGNTIY
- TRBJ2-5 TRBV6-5 ASTMTGRETQY
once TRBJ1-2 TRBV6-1 ASSEAPGRRGYT
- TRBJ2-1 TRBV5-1 ASSLGGLAGGPNEQF
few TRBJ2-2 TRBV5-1 ASSLVGEQTGELF
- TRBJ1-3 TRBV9 ASSVVDGAGGFRGNTIY
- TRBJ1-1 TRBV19 ASSLGGPGGTEAF
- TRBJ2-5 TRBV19 ASSTQGRETQY
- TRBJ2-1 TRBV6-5 ASSFERGAHNEQF
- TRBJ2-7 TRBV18 ASSPVAASGGREQY